What follows are 13 T cell receptor beta chains derived from one specimen sequenced in a study of blood T cells in healthy people across ages. With a J-beta primer mix and a sample-barcoded 5' primer, a second PCR ran about 7 to 12 cycles. In TCRdb, the 5' RACE reads were re-called with MiXCR into one record per CDR3 protein. This sample has 600,000 or so distinct CDR3 sequences; roughly 48% occur once, and the top ten carry 20% to 25%. Sequencing was carried out using blood. The origin of the receptors is an older man in good health.

This clonotype was counted between two and nine times. V and J are TRBV27 and TRBJ2-7; D remains unclear. With 7 bases removed from V and 5 bases from J, the gap between germline ends came to 15 bases. Germline V gives CDR1 MNHEY, CDR2 SMNVEV (reference sequence). The CDR3 runs to 13 residues. Here the CDR3 DNA reads TGTGCCAGCAAACCCTCCGAGGTTAACGAGCAGTACTTC. This sequence encodes CASKPSEVNEQYF.

This clonotype came up a few times. CDR3 amino acids: CASRITGSGANVLTF. The CDR3 DNA is TGTGCCAGCAGAATAACGGGCTCTGGGGCCAACGTCCTGACTTTC. The genes are TRBV7-8 and TRBJ2-6, with no clear D. Trimming took 6 bases from V and 0 from J, leaving 9 bases between them. This CDR3 spans 15 amino acids. Germline CDR1 is SGHVS and CDR2 is FQNEAQ. Combining the CDR3 with reference TRBV7-8 and TRBJ2-6 gives the whole variable domain GAGVSQSPRYKVAKRGQDVALRCDPISGHVSLFWYQQALGQGPEFLTYFQNEAQLDKSGLPSDRFFAERPEGSVSTLKIQRTQQEDSAVYLCASRITGSGANVLTFGAGSRLTVL.

This clonotype has more than one count but fewer than ten. J is TRBJ2-3 and V is TRBV20-1; D possibly matches TRBD1 or TRBD2 (7 bases each). Trimming left V 3 bases short and J 3 bases short, with 13 bases between. The CDR3 is 14 residues long. The germline gives CDR1 DFQATT, CDR2 SNEGSKA (reference sequence). This CDR3 reads CSARQGGTTDTQYF. The CDR3, as DNA: TGCAGTGCTAGGCAGGGGGGGACGACAGATACGCAGTATTTT.

For this clonotype: At one end, the junction sequence differs from germline, possibly due to a read error. The chain is built from TRBV7-2 and TRBJ2-1, with 7 nucleotides matching TRBD1. Germline V CDR1 and CDR2: SGHTA, FQGNSA. This CDR3 spans 16 amino acids. Written as DNA, the CDR3 is TGTGCCAGCAGCATCTCGGGGACAGATTACTACAATGAGCGGTTCTTC. Translating gives CASSISGTDYYNERFF.

This chain connects TRBV10-3 to TRBJ2-7, with D possibly TRBD1 on 6 matching bases. V lost 2 bases, J lost 3 bases, and 17 bases lay in between. Germline values: CDR1 ENHRY, CDR2 SYGVKD. The CDR3 totals 16 residues. CDR3 region: CAISEPVGQKDYEQYF. CDR3 bases: TGTGCCATCAGTGAGCCGGTCGGACAGAAGGACTACGAGCAGTACTTC.

V and J are TRBV9 and TRBJ2-5, with 9 nucleotides matching TRBD2. The CDR3 extends over 16 amino acids. Trimming cost V 4 bases and J 2 bases; bases outside gene matches: 9. Germline V lookup: CDR1 SGDLS, CDR2 YYNGEE. The CDR3 coding sequence is TGTGCCAGCAGCCCTAGGGCTAGCGGGATGCAAGAGACCCAGTACTTC. Translation: CASSPRASGMQETQYF.

Turning to this clonotype: Sequence at one end of the junction differs from germline and may be a read error. The rearrangement links TRBV29-1 to TRBJ2-3, with a tentative D call TRBD2 (6 bases). Per the germline V gene, CDR1 is SQVTM and CDR2 is ANQGSEA. The CDR3 has 12 amino acids. The CDR3 protein is CGVDSGEDTQYF. For the CDR3, the DNA is TGCGGCGTTGACTCGGGGGAAGATACGCAGTATTTT.

The CDR3 nucleotides are TGCGCCAGCAGCTTGGAGGGGAGGACGGGAAGCACAGATACGCAGTATTTT. It specifies CASSLEGRTGSTDTQYF. The chain is built from TRBV5-1 and TRBJ2-3; tentatively, D is TRBD2 (6 bases). There are 17 residues in the CDR3. The germline CDR1 and CDR2 sequences are SGHRS and YFSETQ. V dropped 0 bases and J dropped 0 bases, with 14 bases sitting between them. Full variable domain (outside the CDR3, taken from reference TRBV5-1 and TRBJ2-3): KAGVTQTPRYLIKTRGQQVTLSCSPISGHRSVSWYQQTPGQGLQFLFEYFSETQRNKGNFPGRFSGRQFSNSRSEMNVSTLELGDSALYLCASSLEGRTGSTDTQYFGPGTRLTVL.

A few counts support this clonotype. The chain combines TRBV3-1 with TRBJ2-4; 8 bases map to TRBD1. The V segment lost 1 base and the J segment 5 bases; nucleotides outside the gene matches: 4. The CDR3 spans 15 residues. Germline V gene lookup returns CDR1 LGHDT and CDR2 YNNKEL (reference sequence). The CDR3 loop is CASSQGDRRENIQYF. The DNA of the CDR3 is TGTGCCAGCAGCCAAGGGGACAGGCGGGAAAACATTCAGTACTTC.

The table lists this clonotype with a few counts. The rearrangement links TRBV20-1 to TRBJ2-5; 8 nucleotides align to TRBD1. The germline V gene has CDR1 DFQATT and CDR2 SNEGSKA (reference sequence). The CDR3 contains 14 residues. After removal of 5 bases from V and 5 bases from J, the junction contained 10 bases not matched to a gene. For the CDR3, the DNA is TGCAGTGCTGGCGCACCGACAGGGGTGGAGACCCAGTACTTC. Its translation is CSAGAPTGVETQYF.

The rearrangement links TRBV10-3 to TRBJ2-7, with D possibly matching TRBD1 (5 bases). From germline, CDR1 is ENHRY and CDR2 SYGVKD. The CDR3 has 12 amino acids. The V end was cut by 5 bases, the J end by 2 bases, with 7 bases between. In nucleotides, the CDR3 is TGTGCCATCAGTACAGGTACCTACGAGCAGTACTTC. Its protein product is CAISTGTYEQYF.

V usage is TRBV6-2 or TRBV6-3 and J usage is TRBJ2-7; tentatively, D is TRBD2 (6 bases). The CDR3 consists of 16 residues. Between the trimmed V and J ends, which lost 0 bases and 3 bases, there was a span of 15 bases. Germline values: CDR1 MNHEY, CDR2 SVGEGT. The CDR3 protein is CASSYSVAGSGYEQYF. In DNA form, the CDR3 reads TGTGCCAGCAGTTACTCGGTTGCGGGATCGGGCTACGAGCAGTACTTC.

This clonotype has only a few counts. This chain joins TRBV7-6 and TRBJ1-4; a weak D match, TRBD1 (6 bases). The CDR3 has 15 amino acids. Germline V gives CDR1 SGHVS, CDR2 FNYEAQ. Trimming took off 1 base at V and 8 bases at J, with 14 bases between the two ends. The CDR3 loop is CASSLGPGEGEKLFF. In DNA form, the CDR3 reads TGTGCCAGCAGCTTAGGTCCAGGGGAGGGAGAAAAACTGTTTTTT.